The subject of this entry is one TCR beta chain. Its antigen specificity is not known. No base quality information exists; no much larger clone differs at one position. The record originates from a study of blood T cell repertoires in COVID-19 (dated by TCRdb to 2020 to 2022). Concerning the study at large: Samples covering the acute and convalescent phases of COVID-19 were provided by collaborators in the United States, Italy and Spain. The repertoires were made available in a free public database intended to serve as a resource for research on the immune response to SARS-CoV-2. The samples were drawn from the first 160 participants of the ongoing ImmuneRACE study and from over a thousand subjects provided by 6 global collaborators. Subjects who had been exposed to COVID-19, were actively infected with it, or had recovered from it provided the deeply sampled blood TCRbeta repertoires that made up the dataset. The material from the prospective study consisted of cDNA or gDNA derived from T cells, B-cell-depleted T cells, or PBMCs. Where available, HLA class I and class II types were obtained from metadata supplied by the sample provider rather than from assay-based typing. A de-identified subject ID, COVID-19 status, age in years and sex were almost always included in the sample metadata. The investigation overall reported the following: The quantity of clinical and demographic metadata differed by source and by participant and was supplied without curation.

TCRbeta CDR3 regions were amplified from genomic DNA using the immunoSEQ Assay, a bias-controlled multiplex PCR. The published analysis was carried out like this. The number of nucleated cells in each sample was estimated from the amplification of reference gene primers within the assay. To quantify the absolute abundance of each unique TCRbeta CDR3 rearrangement, sequence reads were collapsed and filtered. Productive Simpson clonality was computed per sample as the square root of Simpson's diversity index over productive rearrangements. This is the immuneACCESS table as TCRdb keeps it, with only in-frame sequences that have V and J called. A part of the clones is gone; compared with another copy, unresolved V genes explain less than half, and the rest is unexplained. The V and J calls and clone size are taken from that table; D and trimming were inferred from the DNA. The sample has about 310,000 clones on record, about nine tenths of them singletons. The ten largest clones capture approximately 4.7% of the sample.

V is pared back by 6 bases and J by 2 bases, with 11 bases lying between the germline termini. There are 14 amino acids in the CDR3, from cysteine to phenylalanine inclusive. The read is trimmed to its CDR3 DNA, 42 bases read in frame from base 1. Sequences LNHDA (CDR1) and SQIVND (CDR2) are obtained from the germline V gene (reference sequence). In the prospective study, participants were roughly 18 to 100 years old, resided in under 30 geographic areas of the United States, and were enrolled through a virtual design. In the prospective study, participants were assigned to cohorts based on the clinical history participants reported in a screening survey and a study questionnaire. Recovered participants in ImmuneRACE Cohort 3 were defined by two consecutive negative NP/OP PCR tests, clearance by a healthcare professional, or resolution of symptoms. Each participant in the prospective study had whole blood, serum and a nasopharyngeal or oropharyngeal swab collected by mobile phlebotomists. Over a 2-month period, participants in the prospective study had the option of providing additional blood draws and questionnaires. Blood samples from the prospective study were shipped frozen or at room temperature prior to DNA extraction.

The chain was built from TRBV19 and TRBJ2-1; TRBD2 is perhaps the D gene, given 6 matching bases. The TCR sequence derives from a man in his 60s who had recovered from COVID-19. Input material: PBMCs or T cells enriched from blood (not recorded which). The DNA sequence is as follows: TGTGCCAGTAGGAGGGCGGGGCCCTACAATGAGCAGTTCTTC. Translated, it reads CASRRAGPYNEQFF.